Listed below are T cell receptor beta chains from one sample, sequenced in a study of a mutant IDH1 vaccine in newly diagnosed glioma. Sequencing was performed with immunoSEQ multiplex PCR; in TCRdb, only in-frame clones are kept and a portion is missing. The table includes 25,000 to 40,000 clones, roughly 77% detected once. Their specific antigens are unknown. The material sequenced was PBMCs, taken from a glioma patient whose treatment included an IDH1 peptide vaccine. Every receptor here comes from a man under 40 with glioma. CDR3s include the opening cysteine and the closing phenylalanine or tryptophan. D genes are given only for firm matches. A clone size is listed for some rows: how often the clone was seen (once, few, many), or a class if it is expanded.

size,V,D,J,DNA,CDR3
-,TRBV5-6,-,TRBJ2-5,TGTGCCAGCAGCATCGGGACAAGGCTAGAGACCCAGTACTTC,CASSIGTRLETQYF
-,TRBV4-1,TRBD1,TRBJ2-1,TGCGCCAGCAGCCACCCCGCCGGGACAGAGAATAGCTACAATGAGCAGTTCTTC,CASSHPAGTENSYNEQFF
-,TRBV4-1,TRBD2,TRBJ2-1,TGCGCCAGCAGCCAATTCGACACTAGCGGGAACAATGAGCAGTTCTTC,CASSQFDTSGNNEQFF
-,TRBV2,-,TRBJ2-1,TGTGCCAGCAGTGAATGGGTTGGCGCAGCGAGTGAGCAGTTCTTC,CASSEWVGAASEQFF
-,TRBV5-1,-,TRBJ2-1,TGCGCCAGCAGCTTGTTAGAAGGCAATGAGCAGTTCTTC,CASSLLEGNEQFF
-,TRBV27,TRBD2,TRBJ2-7,TGTGCCAGCAGTTATAGCGGGGACGAGCAGTACTTC,CASSYSGDEQYF
-,TRBV5-1,-,TRBJ1-1,TGCGCCAGCTCCACGCAGGGGATGAACACTGAAGCTTTCTTT,CASSTQGMNTEAFF
-,TRBV2,TRBD1,TRBJ1-1,TGTGCCAGCAGAGACAGGGGGTTGGCCACTGAAGCTTTCTTT,CASRDRGLATEAFF
-,TRBV6-5,-,TRBJ1-1,TGTGCCAGCACCACACAGGGTCTGAACACTGAAGCTTTCTTT,CASTTQGLNTEAFF
-,TRBV27,TRBD1,TRBJ2-4,TGTGCCAGCAGCGGACAGGGTCTGCCAAACATTCAGTACTTC,CASSGQGLPNIQYF
few,TRBV2,-,TRBJ1-1,TGTGCCAGCGTGAGGGCGGCAAAGGGCACTGAAGCTTTCTTT,CASVRAAKGTEAFF
-,TRBV6-1,-,TRBJ1-3,TGTGCCAGCAGTCCCTATATCCGGGGTGGAAACACCATATATTTT,CASSPYIRGGNTIYF
-,TRBV5-1,TRBD2,TRBJ2-2,TGCGCCAGCAGCTCCCCGCGGGAGGTGAACACCGGGGAGCTGTTTTTT,CASSSPREVNTGELFF
medium-sized,TRBV25-1,TRBD1,TRBJ1-2,TGTGCCACCCGGACAGGGAACTATGGCTACACCTTC,CATRTGNYGYTF
-,TRBV5-1,-,TRBJ2-7,TGCGCCAGCAGCTTGGATCTTGGCCAGGACGAGCAGTACTTC,CASSLDLGQDEQYF
-,TRBV5-4,-,TRBJ2-1,TGTGCCAGCAGCTTGGGTGGAAGCTCCTACAATGAGCAGTTCTTC,CASSLGGSSYNEQFF
-,TRBV27,-,TRBJ2-5,TGTGCCAGCAGTTTATCCGAACGGGACCAAGAGACCCAGTACTTC,CASSLSERDQETQYF
-,TRBV5-1,-,TRBJ2-2,TGCGCCAGCAGCTTGCCCAGCGAACTTGCTTACACCGGGGAGCTGTTTTTT,CASSLPSELAYTGELFF
-,TRBV9,TRBD2,TRBJ2-3,TGTGCCAGCAGCGTACTAGCGGGGGGTCCCCCGCAGTATTTT,CASSVLAGGPPQYF
-,TRBV10-3,-,TRBJ1-1,TGTGCCACCGCTAACGGGACGGTGAACACTGAAGCTTTCTTT,CATANGTVNTEAFF
-,TRBV5-4,TRBD1,TRBJ1-2,TGTGCCAGCAGCTTACGAAGACAGGGTTACTATGGCTACACCTTC,CASSLRRQGYYGYTF
-,TRBV10-1,TRBD1,TRBJ2-7,TGCGCCAGCAGTGGGAGGACAGGATCCTACGAGCAGTACTTC,CASSGRTGSYEQYF
-,TRBV6-1,-,TRBJ1-2,TGTGCCAGCAGTGATTCAGCTAACTATGGCTACACCTTC,CASSDSANYGYTF
-,TRBV7-2,-,TRBJ1-1,TGTGCCAGCAGCTGGAAGGTCGGGTCTGAAGCTTTCTTT,CASSWKVGSEAFF
-,TRBV7-9,TRBD2,TRBJ2-5,TGTGCCAGCAGCTTAGGGCTAGCGGGAGAATATCGGACCCAGTACTTC,CASSLGLAGEYRTQYF
-,TRBV4-2,TRBD1,TRBJ2-7,TGTGCCAGCAGCCAGAACAGGGGGTGGTCCTACGAGCAGTACTTC,CASSQNRGWSYEQYF
-,TRBV5-4,TRBD1,TRBJ2-1,TGTGCCAGCAGCCGCCGGGACAGGGGGTTACGGAATGAGCAGTTCTTC,CASSRRDRGLRNEQFF
-,TRBV20-1,-,TRBJ1-1,TGCAGTGCTAGAGTCTTCACTGAAGCTTTCTTT,CSARVFTEAFF
-,TRBV4-1,TRBD2,TRBJ2-5,TGCGCCAGCAGCGGGACTAGCGGGAGGGTGGAGACCCAGTACTTC,CASSGTSGRVETQYF
once,TRBV6-1,TRBD2,TRBJ2-7,TGTGCCAGCAGTGGGGGCAGACTAGCGGGCTCCGGGCTCTACGAGCAGTACTTC,CASSGGRLAGSGLYEQYF
-,TRBV4-1,-,TRBJ1-2,TGCGCCAGCAGCCAAGGTTGGGGGGCCCTCTATGGCTACACCTTC,CASSQGWGALYGYTF
-,TRBV18,-,TRBJ1-5,TGTGCCAGCTCACCGAATCTCGGGGGCCAGGATCAGCCCCAGCATTTT,CASSPNLGGQDQPQHF
-,TRBV9,-,TRBJ2-7,TGTGCCAGCAGCGAGACAGGGAGGAACCGCGAGCAGTACTTC,CASSETGRNREQYF
-,TRBV4-1,-,TRBJ1-2,TGCGCCAGCAGCCCTCGGGGAGACTTGAACTATGGCTACACCTTC,CASSPRGDLNYGYTF
-,TRBV5-1,TRBD1,TRBJ1-2,TGCGCCAGTTCCCAGTACAGGGGGGGAGATAATGGCTACACCTTC,CASSQYRGGDNGYTF
-,TRBV27,TRBD1,TRBJ1-5,TGTGCCAGCAGGGCGACAGGGCTTGGCAATCAGCCCCAGCATTTT,CASRATGLGNQPQHF
once,TRBV6-1,TRBD2,TRBJ2-7,TGTGCCATCTCCGAGGGACTAGCGGTTCCCTTGGAGCAGTACTTC,CAISEGLAVPLEQYF
-,TRBV5-1,-,TRBJ1-5,TGCGCCAGCAGCTTGGAAGGGGGTGGCAATCAGCCCCAGCATTTT,CASSLEGGGNQPQHF
-,TRBV30,-,TRBJ2-7,TGTGCCTGGAGTACGGGGAACGAGCAGTACTTC,CAWSTGNEQYF
-,TRBV7-2,-,TRBJ1-1,TGTGCCAGCAGCTTAGGTGCAGTTGAATCTGAAGCTTTCTTT,CASSLGAVESEAFF
-,TRBV5-1,-,TRBJ2-7,TGCGCCAGCAGCTGGGGGTGGGGAGCGGACTCCTACGAGCAGTACTTC,CASSWGWGADSYEQYF
-,TRBV25-1,-,TRBJ1-2,TGTGCCAGCAGTGAACAGGGGCACTATGGCTACACCTTC,CASSEQGHYGYTF
-,TRBV13,-,TRBJ2-7,TGTGCCAGCAGTCCACAGTGGCCGGGCGAGCAGTACTTC,CASSPQWPGEQYF
few,TRBV19,-,TRBJ1-1,TGTGCCAGTGCCACGGGAAAGAACACTGAAGCTTTCTTT,CASATGKNTEAFF
-,TRBV19,-,TRBJ1-1,TGTGCCAGTACCCCTACCGCCGGGCCTCTAAACACTGAAGCTTTCTTT,CASTPTAGPLNTEAFF
few,TRBV15,-,TRBJ1-5,TGTGCCACCAGCCAAAGTGAGCATCAGCCCCAGCATTTT,CATSQSEHQPQHF
once,TRBV11-2,-,TRBJ1-2,TGTGCCAGCAGCTTAGGGCAGGGCCCATACTATGGCTACACCTTC,CASSLGQGPYYGYTF
-,TRBV10-2,TRBD2,TRBJ2-1,TGCGCCAGCAGTGAGCCCCCGACTAGCGACAAAAAAGGAAACCCCTACAATGAGCAGTTCTTC,CASSEPPTSDKKGNPYNEQFF
-,TRBV5-1,-,TRBJ1-3,TGCGCCAGCAGCTACCTCCCGAGCGGCGGAAACACCATATATTTT,CASSYLPSGGNTIYF
-,TRBV6-6,-,TRBJ2-7,TGTGCCAGCAGCCGCCGGGACATCTCCTACGAGCAGTACTTC,CASSRRDISYEQYF
-,TRBV7-9,-,TRBJ1-1,TGTGCCAGCAGCTTAGGACAGTCGAACACTGAAGCTTTCTTT,CASSLGQSNTEAFF
-,TRBV5-1,-,TRBJ1-1,TGCGCCAGCAGCCCGGGCGGGGGCCCGAACACTGAAGCTTTCTTT,CASSPGGGPNTEAFF
-,TRBV19,-,TRBJ1-3,TGTGCCAGTAGTACGTCGGGGAAAGGAAACACCATATATTTT,CASSTSGKGNTIYF
-,TRBV19,TRBD1,TRBJ1-5,TGTGCCAGTAGCCTAAAGACAGGGGGCGCCGGCAATCAGCCCCAGCATTTT,CASSLKTGGAGNQPQHF
few,TRBV6-6,-,TRBJ1-5,TGTGCCAGCGGGAGCGGGGATTTTCAGCCCCAGCATTTT,CASGSGDFQPQHF